A selection of T cell receptor beta chains follows, all from one sample in a study of human T cells and chemical hapten exposure. TCRdb reanalysed the RACE reads using MiXCR and keeps one entry per CDR3 protein. The sample shows approximately 320,000 distinct CDR3 sequences, 4.5% to 7% of them seen only once. The source was whole blood, collected in connection with sensitization to the hapten diphenylcyclopropenone (DPC). Source of these receptors: a woman aged 18 to 35 with alopecia areata. Some clones in this sample may be carry-over from other donors' samples. The CDR3 runs from the conserved cysteine through the conserved F or W. Each record gives: J gene, D gene, clone size, V gene, CDR3 DNA, CDR3 protein. The D gene is left open where the match is weak. Not all rows give a size; the values are once, few, many and, for expanded clones, a class.

TRBJ1-2	.	few	TRBV27	TGTGCCAGCAGCCCGGCGCAGTACTATGGCTACACCTTC	CASSPAQYYGYTF
TRBJ2-7	.	many	TRBV6-6	TGTGCCAGCAGTTCCGGGACACCCTACGAGCAGTACTTC	CASSSGTPYEQYF
TRBJ2-7	.	many	TRBV3-1	TGTGCCAGCGGAAAAAGCTACGAGCAGTACTTC	CASGKSYEQYF
TRBJ1-4	.	.	TRBV4-3	TGCGCCAGCAGCCAAGATTGGATCCCCTCGGGGGGGAGGGAAAAACTGTTTTTT	CASSQDWIPSGGREKLFF
TRBJ1-5	.	many	TRBV4-3	TGCGCCAGCAGCCAAGAAATGTATAGCAATCAGCCCCAGCATTTT	CASSQEMYSNQPQHF
TRBJ2-6	TRBD1	few	TRBV18	TGTGCCAGCTCACCGAGGACAGGATCACCTTTGGGGGCCAACGTCCTGACTTTC	CASSPRTGSPLGANVLTF
TRBJ2-1	TRBD2	few	TRBV4-1	TGCGCCAGCAGCCAAGATCGGGGGGGGCTTAATGAGCAGTTCTTC	CASSQDRGGLNEQFF
TRBJ1-6	.	many	TRBV12-3/TRBV12-4	TGTGCCAGCAGTTTAGAGAGCTCCTATAATTCACCCCTCCACTTT	CASSLESSYNSPLHF
TRBJ2-7	.	many	TRBV4-3	TGCGCCAGCAGCATTATGGTCAGCAGGGCGGGAGAGCAGTACTTC	CASSIMVSRAGEQYF
TRBJ1-2	.	many	TRBV24-1	TGTGCCACCAGTGATTATACTGTGGACTATGGCTACACCTTC	CATSDYTVDYGYTF
TRBJ1-2	.	many	TRBV29-1	TGCAGCGTTGGGGTTGGTGAATCTGGCTACACCTTC	CSVGVGESGYTF
TRBJ1-6	.	many	TRBV10-3	TGTGCCACCAGGGACGGAACGTCGAACTCACCCCTCCACTTT	CATRDGTSNSPLHF
TRBJ1-2	TRBD1	many	TRBV20-1	TGCAGTGCCGATGACAGGGGGCAATATGGCTACACCTTC	CSADDRGQYGYTF
TRBJ2-3	TRBD1	many	TRBV24-1	TGTGCCACCAGTGCAGACAGGGGGCGCCGGACGCAGTATTTT	CATSADRGRRTQYF
TRBJ1-2	.	few	TRBV12-3/TRBV12-4	TGTGCCAGCAGTTTGACAGGACAAAACTATGGCTACACCTTC	CASSLTGQNYGYTF
TRBJ2-2	.	many	TRBV7-8	TGTGCCAGCAGCTTAGTTCCGGGGGGCGCGGTTACCGGGGAGCTGTTTTTT	CASSLVPGGAVTGELFF
TRBJ1-1	.	many	TRBV7-2	TGTGCCAGCAGCTCCATCCCCAGGGGCGGCACTGAAGCTTTCTTT	CASSSIPRGGTEAFF
TRBJ2-3	.	few	TRBV2	TGTGCCAGCAGGACTAGACTCACAGATACGCAGTATTTT	CASRTRLTDTQYF
TRBJ1-4	TRBD1	many	TRBV28	TGTGCCAGCAGTCGCACCGGGACAGGGGATGAAAAACTGTTTTTT	CASSRTGTGDEKLFF
TRBJ1-1	.	few	TRBV28	TGTGCCAGCCCGGACAGCCTGAACACTGAAGCTTTCTTT	CASPDSLNTEAFF
TRBJ2-3	TRBD2	many	TRBV7-2	TGTGCCAGCAGCCCGTCTCTAGCGGGAAGCACAGATACGCAGTATTTT	CASSPSLAGSTDTQYF
TRBJ1-5	.	few	TRBV25-1	TGTGCCAGCATCCCGGGACCCTCCTATAGCAATCAGCCCCAGCATTTT	CASIPGPSYSNQPQHF
TRBJ2-5	.	.	TRBV16	TGTGCCAGCAGCCAATCGGGGGAAGAGACCCAGTACTTC	CASSQSGEETQYF
TRBJ1-5	TRBD1	many	TRBV6-6	TGTGCCAGCAGGATGGGACAGGGGGGTCAGCCCCAGCATTTT	CASRMGQGGQPQHF
TRBJ1-1	TRBD1	.	TRBV27	TGTGCCAGCAGTTTAGCGCCAGGGGGCGCGAACACTGAAGCTTTCTTT	CASSLAPGGANTEAFF